Here is one T cell receptor beta chain with its context. Its antigen is unknown. This record comes from a study of OX40 agonist ivuxolimab in advanced cancers. Study context: Partial response was recorded in three patients: one hepatocellular carcinoma and two cutaneous melanoma cases.

Study-level results: The study observed clonal expansion of CD4+ and CD8+ blood T cells by week 6 at 0.1 to 3.0 mg/kg. Certain nonresponders likewise exhibited a low normalized T-cell clonal expansion. Which antigen the expanded peripheral T cells recognized is unknown.

V dropped 1 base and J dropped 4; count of bases not matched to a gene: 4. The CDR3 loop spans 16 amino acids. The V gene's germline CDR1 is SGHVS and CDR2 FNYEAQ. Produced via immunoSEQ multiplex PCR; TCRdb's table is partial and in-frame only. The sample shows around 20,000 clones, more than 80% of them seen only once. The TCR sequence derives from an adult with an advanced solid tumor such as melanoma, head and neck, liver or kidney cancer. J is TRBJ1-5 and V is TRBV7-6; 10 bases agree with TRBD1. Sequences were derived from CD4+ or CD8+ T cells sorted from blood, sampled in a trial of the OX40 agonist ivuxolimab. As DNA, the CDR3 is TGTGCCAGCAGCTTAGGAGGACAGGGGGTTAATCAGCCCCAGCATTTT. Amino acids: CASSLGGQGVNQPQHF.